Listed here is a single T cell receptor (beta chain). Its antigen is currently not known. No qualities accompany the bases; no much larger clone lies one base away. This record belongs to a study of blood T cells in healthy people across ages (dated by TCRdb to between 2014 and 2017). Background for the entire study: In model experiments, roughly one uniquely barcoded TCR beta cDNA molecule per two T cells was captured by template switching. Age-related changes in TCR beta repertoire diversity were measured in the study by deep sequencing normalized with unique cDNA molecular identifiers. The donors were divided into four age groups: young (average around 16 years), middle-aged (roughly 40), aged (approximately 59) and long-lived (roughly 86). Donors of different ages were randomly distributed across sequencing lanes to avoid experimental bias. For two donors (one aged 18 to 29 and one aged 80 or older), the study analyzed two additional independent replicas of 1 million unique cDNA reads from the same blood draw. The full study reports these points: As age increased, observed TCR beta diversity per million T cells dropped in a roughly linear way, and a significant reduction was already evident by age around 41. Total diversity estimates from one million sequenced T cells were considered lower bounds and underestimates. Because the CMV infection status of the donors was unknown, age-related changes in expanded clonotypes may potentially have been confounded. Bulk unsorted PBMC profiling prevented conclusive comparison of naive and antigen-experienced compartments. Compared with the aged group, more naive CD4+ T cells, fewer expanded clones and increased TCR diversity were shown by the long-lived group, suggesting age selection. There was a strong correlation between observed TCR beta diversity and the percentage of naive T cells measured by flow cytometry.

The library was generated by 5' RACE. The sequencer listed for this sample is Illumina HiSeq 2500. A second PCR of roughly 6 to 11 cycles was performed with a sample-barcoded 5' primer and a J-beta primer mix. A template-switch 5' adaptor carrying 12 random nucleotides introduced a unique molecular identifier onto each TCR beta cDNA molecule. Each sample yielded at least 2.5 million CDR3-containing paired-end reads. First-strand cDNA was synthesized from all RNA with the Mint cDNA synthesis kit, primed by a TRBC-specific oligonucleotide. After uracil-DNA glycosylase treatment, a first 18-cycle PCR used universal primers M1SS and BC2_uni_R on all cDNA. Under the source paper's analysis protocol: For normalization, 1 million high-quality reads were randomly selected from each sample, with every read carrying a distinct molecular identifier. Instead of being binned into consensus sequences, reads that shared molecular identifiers were thrown out. MiTCR, with a Q25 quality threshold and the strictest error-elimination algorithm, was used for CDR3 identification, clonotype clustering and error correction. A nonparametric unseen species model with Euler transformation was used to estimate lower-bound total TCR beta diversity. TCRdb's own reprocessing of the public reads used fastp at Q25 and MiXCR and kept productive beta chains. A single entry per CDR3 protein holds the most common genes and DNA from its merged rows. These V and J calls are TCRdb output, not the study's own analysis. The sample table records some 860,000 distinct CDR3 sequences; approximately 60% of these occur just once. Under 30% of the sample belongs to the ten largest clones.

CDR1 and CDR2 were assigned from the germline V gene as MDHEN and SYDVKM. Counted from cysteine to phenylalanine, this CDR3 has 13 amino acids. Just the 39-base CDR3 DNA is kept, in frame starting at base 1. V is cut back by 4 bases and J by 5 bases, with 4 bases in the junction unmatched. The donors were roughly 39 Caucasian individuals from Russia, aged roughly 6 to 95 years, who were systemically healthy. Each donor gave around 9.9 milliliters of peripheral blood, collected into EDTA-treated Vacutainer tubes. Ficoll-Paque density-gradient centrifugation was used to isolate PBMCs, with at least 7 million per sample. Trizol reagent was used to extract total RNA from the PBMCs, yielding at least 6 micrograms per sample. For every donor, flow cytometry on a PBMC aliquot measured the percentage of naive CD45RAhigh/CD27high T cells.

Source material: blood. The sequence derives from a man between 35 and 55 years old in good health. The V gene is TRBV28 and the J gene is TRBJ2-7; 8 central bases correspond to TRBD1. The nucleotide sequence is given as TGTGCCAGCAGTTGGACAGGGCTCAACGAGCAGTACTTC. Its protein product is CASSWTGLNEQYF. Full variable domain (CDR3 extended with the reference TRBV28 and TRBJ2-7 proteins): DVKVTQSSRYLVKRTGEKVFLECVQDMDHENMFWYRQDPGLGLRLIYFSYDVKMKEKGDIPEGYSVSREKKERFSLILESASTNQTSMYLCASSWTGLNEQYFGPGTRLTVT.